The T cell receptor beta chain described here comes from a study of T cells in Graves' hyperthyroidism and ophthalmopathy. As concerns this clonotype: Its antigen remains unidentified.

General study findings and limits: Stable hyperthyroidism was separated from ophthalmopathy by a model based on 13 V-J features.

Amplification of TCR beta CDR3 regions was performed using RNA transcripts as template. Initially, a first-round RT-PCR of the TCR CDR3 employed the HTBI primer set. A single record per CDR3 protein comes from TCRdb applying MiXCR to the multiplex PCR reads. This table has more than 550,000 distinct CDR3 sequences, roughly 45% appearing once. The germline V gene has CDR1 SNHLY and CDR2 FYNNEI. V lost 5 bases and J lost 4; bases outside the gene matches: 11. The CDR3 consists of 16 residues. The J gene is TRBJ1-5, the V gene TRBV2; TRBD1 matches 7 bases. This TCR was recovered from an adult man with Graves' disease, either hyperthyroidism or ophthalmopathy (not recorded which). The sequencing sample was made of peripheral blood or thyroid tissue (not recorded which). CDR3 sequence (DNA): TGTGCCAGCAGTCCCCTAAGGACAGGTTTGAATCAGCCCCAGCATTTT. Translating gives CASSPLRTGLNQPQHF.